This T cell receptor (beta chain) was retrieved from a study of T cell responses to AZD1222 COVID-19 vaccine. Study findings and constraints: Seropositivity was recorded at baseline in only five to seven AZD1222 recipients. Unmutated variant regions reportedly attract nearly half of all spike-specific TCRs.

Notes on this clone: No antigen is known for it.

Measured with immunoSEQ multiplex PCR; TCRdb has only the in-frame clones, and not every one. The sample carries roughly 170,000 clones, 90% recorded once. The CDR3 totals 15 residues. The sequence derives from an adult in good health. Sequences were derived from peripheral blood, sampled on day 0 of AZD1222 vaccination. The chain uses TRBV12-1 and TRBJ1-5; the DNA was not used to check the table's D call, TRBD1. TRBV12-1 has pseudogene status. CDR3 protein: CASSFSHNSNQPQHF. The CDR3 DNA follows: TGTGCCAGCAGCTTTAGTCACAATAGCAATCAGCCCCAGCATTTT.